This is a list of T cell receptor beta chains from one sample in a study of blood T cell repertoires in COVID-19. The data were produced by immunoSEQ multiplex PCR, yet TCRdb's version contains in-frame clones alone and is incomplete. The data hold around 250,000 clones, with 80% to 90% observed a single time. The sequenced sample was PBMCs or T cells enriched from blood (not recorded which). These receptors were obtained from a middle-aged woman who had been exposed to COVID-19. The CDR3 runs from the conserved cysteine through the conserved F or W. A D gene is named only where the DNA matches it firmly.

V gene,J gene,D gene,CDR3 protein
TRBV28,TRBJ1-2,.,CASSLSGRADGYTF
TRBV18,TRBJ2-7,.,CASSPRGQGLLGSYEQYF
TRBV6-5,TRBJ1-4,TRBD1,CASSTGTENEKLFF
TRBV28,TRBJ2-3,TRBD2,CASSFGRMSGRGSDTQYF
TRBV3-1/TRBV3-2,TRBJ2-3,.,CASSLRHSDTQYF
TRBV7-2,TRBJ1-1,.,CASSSRHGRDTEAFF
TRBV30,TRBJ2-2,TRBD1,CAWSEGAGTGELFF
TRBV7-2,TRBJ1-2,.,CASSSPVNLGGYGYTF
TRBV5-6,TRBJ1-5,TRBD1,CASRQTGPHNQPQHF
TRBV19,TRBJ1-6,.,CASSPRPTRSPLHF
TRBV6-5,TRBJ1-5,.,CASSYSTGEPQHF
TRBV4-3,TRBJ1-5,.,CASSQETGYQPQHF
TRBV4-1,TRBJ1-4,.,CASSQGQWEKLFF
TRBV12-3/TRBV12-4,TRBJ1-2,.,CASSYDRRGGYTF
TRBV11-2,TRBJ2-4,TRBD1,CASSAGTGQNIQYF
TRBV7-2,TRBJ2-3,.,CASSSDKDKDTQYF
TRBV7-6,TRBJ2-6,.,CASSPARGSGANVLTF
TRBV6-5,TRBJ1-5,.,CASNKGVNQPQHF
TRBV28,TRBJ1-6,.,CASSSQGLGNSPLHF
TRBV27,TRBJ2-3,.,CASSPLDRVTDTQYF
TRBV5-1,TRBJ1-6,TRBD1,CASSPAQGVGSPLHF
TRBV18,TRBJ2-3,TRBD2,CASSPSSGSEADTQYF
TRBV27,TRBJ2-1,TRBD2,CASSPGTSGLNEQFF
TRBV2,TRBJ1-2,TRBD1,CASSETGGPYGYTF
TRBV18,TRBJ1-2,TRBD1,CASSPISGQGAANYGYTF
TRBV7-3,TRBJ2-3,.,CASSFGTLLTDTQYF
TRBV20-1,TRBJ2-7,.,CSASPGEQYF
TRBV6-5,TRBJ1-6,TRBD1,CASSYSTGQGESPLHF
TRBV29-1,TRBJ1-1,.,CSGRRMGNTEAFF
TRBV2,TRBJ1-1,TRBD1,CASSGTGGRTEAFF
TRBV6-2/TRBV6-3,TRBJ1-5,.,CASSSPPTATQPQHF
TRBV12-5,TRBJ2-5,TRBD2,CASGLGTSGEETQYF
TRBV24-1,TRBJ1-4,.,CATSLGAGPNEKLFF
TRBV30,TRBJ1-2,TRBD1,CAWSVSTGNYGYTF
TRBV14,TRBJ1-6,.,CASSRLEPYSPLHF
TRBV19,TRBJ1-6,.,CASGSQGSNSPLHF
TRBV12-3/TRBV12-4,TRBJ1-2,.,CASSTRGGGYTF